This T cell receptor (beta chain) emerged from a study of T cells in Graves' hyperthyroidism and ophthalmopathy. Regarding the study as a whole: The blood repertoire included most of the expanded thyroid clonotypes above 0.001.

V dropped 7 bases and J dropped 7; count of bases not matched to a gene: 9. CDR3 length: 14 residues. Germline CDR1 MDHEN, CDR2 SYDVKM. What was amplified from RNA transcripts were TCR beta CDR3 regions. A set of HTBI primers served as the primers for a first-round RT-PCR of the TCR CDR3. TCRdb re-analysed the multiplex PCR reads in MiXCR, keeping a single row per CDR3 protein. The repertoire holds approximately 530,000 distinct CDR3 sequences, 15% to 20% seen once, with roughly 44% in the top ten. For this clonotype: Its cognate antigen is unknown.

V is TRBV28 and J is TRBJ2-1; 8 bases match TRBD1. The receptor's source is a man aged 40-49 years with Graves' ophthalmopathy. Source material: blood. CDR3 nucleotide sequence: TGTGCCAGCAATGGGAGACAGGGGAAGAATGAGCAGTTCTTC. The encoded protein is CASNGRQGKNEQFF.